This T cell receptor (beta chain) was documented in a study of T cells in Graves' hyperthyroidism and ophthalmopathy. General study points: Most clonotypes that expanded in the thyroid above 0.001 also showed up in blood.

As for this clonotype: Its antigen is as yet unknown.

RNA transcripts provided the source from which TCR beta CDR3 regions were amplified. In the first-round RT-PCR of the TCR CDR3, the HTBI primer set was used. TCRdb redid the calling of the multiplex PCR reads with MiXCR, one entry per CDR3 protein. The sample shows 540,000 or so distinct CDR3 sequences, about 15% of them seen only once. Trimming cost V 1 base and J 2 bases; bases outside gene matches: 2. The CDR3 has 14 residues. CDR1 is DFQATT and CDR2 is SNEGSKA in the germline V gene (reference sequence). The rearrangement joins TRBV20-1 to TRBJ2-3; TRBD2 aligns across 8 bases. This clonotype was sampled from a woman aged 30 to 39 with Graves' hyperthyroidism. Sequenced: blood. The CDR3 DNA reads TGCAGTGCTAGAGGAGCGGGAGCCACAGATACGCAGTATTTT. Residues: CSARGAGATDTQYF.